Detailed here is one TCR beta chain. This sample stems from a study of T cell responses to AZD1222 COVID-19 vaccine. Profiling relied on immunoSEQ multiplex PCR, and the TCRdb table lists in-frame clones only, not all of them. This sample has about 130,000 clones, with 88% found just once. Germline V gene data show CDR1 as LNHNV and CDR2 as YYDKDF (reference sequence). Trimming removed 3 bases from V and 7 bases from J; junction bases left unmatched: 4. The CDR3 has 14 residues. The TCR sequence derives from an adult who received the AZD1222 COVID-19 vaccine. The chain employs TRBV15 and TRBJ1-3, with 9 nucleotides matching TRBD1. The specimen comprised peripheral blood, sampled 28 days after the second AZD1222 dose. DNA for the CDR3: TGTGCCACCAGCAGTGGACAGGGGTTCAACACCATATATTTT. Its protein is CATSSGQGFNTIYF.